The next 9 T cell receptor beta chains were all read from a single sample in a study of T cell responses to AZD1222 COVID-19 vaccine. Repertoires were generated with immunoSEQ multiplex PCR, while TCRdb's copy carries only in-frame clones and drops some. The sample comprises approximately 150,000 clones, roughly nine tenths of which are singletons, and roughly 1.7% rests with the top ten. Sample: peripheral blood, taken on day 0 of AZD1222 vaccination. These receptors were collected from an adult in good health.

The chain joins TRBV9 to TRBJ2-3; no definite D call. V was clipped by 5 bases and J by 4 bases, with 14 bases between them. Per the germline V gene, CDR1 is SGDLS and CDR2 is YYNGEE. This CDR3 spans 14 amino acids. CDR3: CASSKPIGADTQYF. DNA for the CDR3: TGTGCCAGCAGTAAACCCATTGGGGCAGATACGCAGTATTTT.

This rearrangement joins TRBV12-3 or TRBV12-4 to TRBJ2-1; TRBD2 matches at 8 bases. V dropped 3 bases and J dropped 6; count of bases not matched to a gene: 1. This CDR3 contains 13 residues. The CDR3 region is CASSFGTSNEQFF. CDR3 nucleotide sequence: TGTGCCAGCAGTTTCGGGACTAGCAATGAGCAGTTCTTC.

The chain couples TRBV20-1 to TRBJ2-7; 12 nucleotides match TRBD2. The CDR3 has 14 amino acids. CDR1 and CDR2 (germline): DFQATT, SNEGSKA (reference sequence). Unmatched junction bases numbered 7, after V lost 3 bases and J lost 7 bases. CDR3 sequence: CSASARTSGTEQYF. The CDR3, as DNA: TGCAGTGCTAGTGCCCGGACTAGCGGGACTGAGCAGTACTTC.

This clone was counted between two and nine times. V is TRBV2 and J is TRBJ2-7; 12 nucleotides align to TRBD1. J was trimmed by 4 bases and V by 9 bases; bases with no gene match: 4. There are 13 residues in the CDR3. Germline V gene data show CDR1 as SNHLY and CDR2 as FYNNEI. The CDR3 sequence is CASSGQGAYEQYF. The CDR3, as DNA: TGTGCCAGTTCGGGACAGGGGGCGTACGAGCAGTACTTC. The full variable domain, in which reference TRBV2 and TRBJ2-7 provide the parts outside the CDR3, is EPEVTQTPSHQVTQMGQEVILRCVPISNHLYFYWYRQILGQKVEFLVSFYNNEISEKSEIFDDQFSVERPDGSNFTLKIRSTKLEDSAMYFCASSGQGAYEQYFGPGTRLTVT.

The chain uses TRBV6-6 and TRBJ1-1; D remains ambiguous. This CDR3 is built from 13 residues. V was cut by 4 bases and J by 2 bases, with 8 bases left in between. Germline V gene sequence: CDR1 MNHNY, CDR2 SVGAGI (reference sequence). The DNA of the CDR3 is TGTGCCAGCAGTTTGTTGGTTAACACTGAAGCTTTCTTT. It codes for CASSLLVNTEAFF.

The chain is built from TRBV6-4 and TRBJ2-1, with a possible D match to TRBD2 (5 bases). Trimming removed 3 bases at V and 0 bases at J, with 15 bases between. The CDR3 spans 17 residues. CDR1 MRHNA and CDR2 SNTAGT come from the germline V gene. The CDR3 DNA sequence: TGTGCCAGCAGTGATGGTCTGGGAGTAAGCTCCTACAATGAGCAGTTCTTC. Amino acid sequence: CASSDGLGVSSYNEQFF.

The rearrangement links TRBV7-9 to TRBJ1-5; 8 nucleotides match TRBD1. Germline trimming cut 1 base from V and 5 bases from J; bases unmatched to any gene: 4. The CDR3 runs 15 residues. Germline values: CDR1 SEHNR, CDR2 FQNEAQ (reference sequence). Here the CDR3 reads CASSLGTGGYQPQHF. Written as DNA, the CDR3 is TGTGCCAGCAGCTTAGGTACAGGGGGTTATCAGCCCCAGCATTTT.

The CDR3 DNA follows: TGTGCCAGCGTTGGGGTCACTGAAGCTTTCTTT. It yields the protein CASVGVTEAFF. This sequence joins TRBV28 and TRBJ1-1; D not resolved. V lost 8 bases to trimming and J lost 4 bases, with 8 bases between them. This CDR3 has 11 residues. Germline loops: CDR1 MDHEN, CDR2 SYDVKM. The complete variable domain, with remaining parts taken from reference TRBV28 and TRBJ1-1, reads DVKVTQSSRYLVKRTGEKVFLECVQDMDHENMFWYRQDPGLGLRLIYFSYDVKMKEKGDIPEGYSVSREKKERFSLILESASTNQTSMYLCASVGVTEAFFGQGTRLTVV.

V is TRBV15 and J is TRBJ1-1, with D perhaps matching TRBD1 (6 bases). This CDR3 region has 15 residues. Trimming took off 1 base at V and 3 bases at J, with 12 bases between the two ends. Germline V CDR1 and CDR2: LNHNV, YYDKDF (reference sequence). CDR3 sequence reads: CATSRVRGYDTEAFF. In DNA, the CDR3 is TGTGCCACCAGCAGAGTCAGGGGTTATGACACTGAAGCTTTCTTT.